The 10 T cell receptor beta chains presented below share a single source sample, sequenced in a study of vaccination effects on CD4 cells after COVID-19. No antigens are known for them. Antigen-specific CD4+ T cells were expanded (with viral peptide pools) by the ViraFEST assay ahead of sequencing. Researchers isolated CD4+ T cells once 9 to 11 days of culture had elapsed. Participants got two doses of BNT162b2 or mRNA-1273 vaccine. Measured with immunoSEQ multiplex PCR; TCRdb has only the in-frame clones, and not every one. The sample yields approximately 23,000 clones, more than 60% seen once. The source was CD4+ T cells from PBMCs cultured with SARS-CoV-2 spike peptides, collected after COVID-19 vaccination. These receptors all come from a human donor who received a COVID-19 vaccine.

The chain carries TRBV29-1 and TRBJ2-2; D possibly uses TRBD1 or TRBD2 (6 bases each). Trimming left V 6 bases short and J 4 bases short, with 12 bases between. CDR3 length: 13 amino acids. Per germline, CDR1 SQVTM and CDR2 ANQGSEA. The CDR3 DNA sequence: TGCAGCGTCTCCGAGGGGGGCACCGGGGAGCTGTTTTTT. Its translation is CSVSEGGTGELFF.

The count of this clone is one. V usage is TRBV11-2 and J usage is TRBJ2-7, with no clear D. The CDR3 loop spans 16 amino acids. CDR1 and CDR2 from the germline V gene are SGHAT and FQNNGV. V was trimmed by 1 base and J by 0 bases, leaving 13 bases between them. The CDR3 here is CASSLGLMGNSYEQYF. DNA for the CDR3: TGTGCCAGCAGCTTAGGCCTTATGGGGAACTCCTACGAGCAGTACTTC.

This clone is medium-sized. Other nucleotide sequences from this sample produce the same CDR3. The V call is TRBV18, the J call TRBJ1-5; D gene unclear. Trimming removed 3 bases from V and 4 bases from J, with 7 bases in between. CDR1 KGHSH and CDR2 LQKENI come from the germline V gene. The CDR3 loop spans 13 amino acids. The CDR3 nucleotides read TGTGCCAGCTCACCGGTAGGAAATCAGCCCCAGCATTTT. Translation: CASSPVGNQPQHF. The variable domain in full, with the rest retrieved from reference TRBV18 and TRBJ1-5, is NAGVMQNPRHLVRRRGQEARLRCSPMKGHSHVYWYRQLPEEGLKFMVYLQKENIIDESGMPKERFSAEFPKEGPSILRIQQVVRGDSAAYFCASSPVGNQPQHFGDGTRLSIL.

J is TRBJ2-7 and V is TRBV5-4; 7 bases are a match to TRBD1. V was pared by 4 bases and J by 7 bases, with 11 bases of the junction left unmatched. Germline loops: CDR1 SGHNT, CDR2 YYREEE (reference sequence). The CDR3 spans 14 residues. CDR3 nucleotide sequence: TGTGCCAGCAGCGCGACAGGGAATCTGGGGGAGCAGTACTTC. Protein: CASSATGNLGEQYF.

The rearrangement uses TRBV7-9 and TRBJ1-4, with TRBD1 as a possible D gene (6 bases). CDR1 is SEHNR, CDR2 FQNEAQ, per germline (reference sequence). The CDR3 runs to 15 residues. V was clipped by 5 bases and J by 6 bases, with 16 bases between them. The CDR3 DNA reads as TGTGCCAGCAGCGGCCTCAGGGGTCGCTATGAAAAACTGTTTTTT. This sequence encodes CASSGLRGRYEKLFF.

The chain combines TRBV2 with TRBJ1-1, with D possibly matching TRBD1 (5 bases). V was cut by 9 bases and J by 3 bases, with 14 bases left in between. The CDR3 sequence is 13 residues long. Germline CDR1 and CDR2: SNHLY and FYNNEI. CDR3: CASYVTAYTEAFF. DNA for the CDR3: TGTGCCAGTTATGTGACAGCCTACACTGAAGCTTTCTTT.

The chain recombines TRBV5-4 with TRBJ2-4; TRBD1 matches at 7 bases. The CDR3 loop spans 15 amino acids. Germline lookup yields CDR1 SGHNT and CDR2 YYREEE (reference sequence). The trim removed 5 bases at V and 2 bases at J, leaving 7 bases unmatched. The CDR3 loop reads CASSQTGSTKNIQYF. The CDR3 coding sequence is TGTGCCAGCAGTCAGACAGGGTCGACCAAAAACATTCAGTACTTC. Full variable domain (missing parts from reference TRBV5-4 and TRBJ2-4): ETGVTQSPTHLIKTRGQQVTLRCSSQSGHNTVSWYQQALGQGPQFIFQYYREEENGRGNFPPRFSGLQFPNYSSELNVNALELDDSALYLCASSQTGSTKNIQYFGAGTRLSVL.

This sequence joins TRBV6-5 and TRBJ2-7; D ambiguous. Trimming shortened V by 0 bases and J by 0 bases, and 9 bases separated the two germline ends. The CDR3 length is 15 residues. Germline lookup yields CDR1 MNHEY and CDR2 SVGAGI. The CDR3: CASSYSRPSSYEQYF. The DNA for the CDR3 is TGTGCCAGCAGTTACTCGCGGCCTAGCTCCTACGAGCAGTACTTC.

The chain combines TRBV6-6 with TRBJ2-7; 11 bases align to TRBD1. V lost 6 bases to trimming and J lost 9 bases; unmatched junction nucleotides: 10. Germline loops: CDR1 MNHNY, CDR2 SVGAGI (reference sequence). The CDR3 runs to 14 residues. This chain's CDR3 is CASSHRDRGALQYF. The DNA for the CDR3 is TGTGCCAGCAGCCACCGGGACAGGGGGGCCTTGCAGTACTTC.

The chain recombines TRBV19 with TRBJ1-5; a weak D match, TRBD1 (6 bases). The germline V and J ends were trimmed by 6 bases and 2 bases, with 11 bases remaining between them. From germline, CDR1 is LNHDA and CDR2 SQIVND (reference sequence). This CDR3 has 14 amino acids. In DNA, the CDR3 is TGTGCCAGTAGCGTAAGGGGGGGCAATCAGCCCCAGCATTTT. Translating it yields CASSVRGGNQPQHF. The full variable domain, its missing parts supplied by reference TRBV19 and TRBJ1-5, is DGGITQSPKYLFRKEGQNVTLSCEQNLNHDAMYWYRQDPGQGLRLIYYSQIVNDFQKGDIAEGYSVSREKKESFPLTVTSAQKNPTAFYLCASSVRGGNQPQHFGDGTRLSIL.